This T cell receptor (beta chain) derives from a study of CD8+ T cells in alopecia areata. Study at large: Each of the treated patients was given oral tofacitinib, 5 to 10 mg twice daily, for moderate-to-severe alopecia areata. General study findings and limits: In scalp, tofacitinib significantly decreased clonality and expanded CD8+ clones among the top 100. While tofacitinib was given, many expanded lesional clones persisted in scalp and blood.

This clone was detected many times. The antigen is undetermined. V was cut by 1 base and J by 7 bases, with 12 bases left in between. Germline values: CDR1 SGHRS, CDR2 YFSETQ. The CDR3 runs 14 residues. The treatment was: oral pan-JAK inhibitor, 5-10 mg twice daily. PBMCs provided sorted CD4+ and CD8+ T cells. Following extraction, RNA underwent reverse transcription to cDNA, which served as the sequencing template. Sequencing used immunoSEQ multiplex PCR; TCRdb keeps in-frame clones, though not all of them. Among about 200,000 clones listed, roughly 64% were seen once. The J gene is TRBJ2-1, the V gene TRBV5-1; D gene ambiguous. This receptor was identified in a human donor with alopecia areata. Sequences were derived from CD4+ T cells sorted from blood, sampled at week 24, from a patient treated with tofacitinib. The CDR3 DNA follows: TGCGCCAGCAGCTTGAAGGTCGGCCCAAATGAGCAGTTCTTC. This codes for CASSLKVGPNEQFF.